This T cell receptor beta chain was captured in a study of blood T cell repertoires in COVID-19. Overall study: Samples of COVID-19 (acute and convalescent) were obtained from the United States, Italy and Spain. PBMCs, B-cell-depleted T cells, or T cells provided the cDNA or gDNA that made up the material.

Authors' processing steps: Reference gene primers were amplified, and this amplification served to estimate nucleated cell counts. Assay used: immunoSEQ multiplex PCR; TCRdb lists only in-frame clones, some missing. Clone size and the V and J calls come from that table; the DNA yielded D and trimming. The sample holds some 240,000 clones, around 90% seen once. The CDR3 consists of 19 residues. Trimming took 5 bases from V and 0 from J; bases not matched to a gene: 14. CDR1 and CDR2 (germline): SEHNR, FQNEAQ (reference sequence). The sample consisted of peripheral blood. This clonotype was sampled from a man in his sixties who had recovered from COVID-19. The rearrangement uses TRBV7-9 and TRBJ2-1; 9 nucleotides agree with TRBD2. The CDR3 sequence is CASSPSGKGGGSSYNEQFF. The CDR3 nucleotides are TGTGCCAGCAGCCCTAGCGGGAAGGGCGGTGGGAGCTCCTACAATGAGCAGTTCTTC.